The following is a TCR beta chain sequence with its context. Which antigen it targets is not known. The sample holds no much larger clone one base away, and base qualities are not on file. At one collaborating source in Seattle, patients were enrolled during active infection and were followed longitudinally through the course of disease. Whole blood was collected in K2EDTA tubes by collaborating institutions according to the institutions' own protocols. For TCRbeta analysis, collaborators shipped samples as frozen whole blood, isolated PBMCs, or DNA extracted from either of those sample types. These data come from a study of blood T cell repertoires in COVID-19 (dated by TCRdb to about 2020). Regarding the study in general: The collaborator samples originated in the United States, Italy and Spain and spanned the acute and convalescent phases of COVID-19. A de-identified subject ID, COVID-19 status, age in years and sex were almost always included in the sample metadata. Samples came from the ongoing ImmuneRACE study (first 160 participants) plus 1,254 subjects from 6 global collaborators. The repertoires were released in a freely available public database meant as a resource for research on the immune response to SARS-CoV-2. Subjects who had been exposed to COVID-19, were actively infected with it, or had recovered from it provided the deeply sampled blood TCRbeta repertoires that made up the dataset. The prospective study material was composed of cDNA or gDNA derived from T cells, B-cell-depleted T cells, or PBMCs. Where available, HLA class I and class II types were obtained from metadata supplied by the sample provider rather than from assay-based typing.

The immunoSEQ Assay, a bias-controlled multiplex PCR, was used to amplify TCRbeta CDR3 regions from genomic DNA. On the authors' methods: Within the assay, amplification of reference gene primers was used to estimate how many nucleated cells each sample contained. To quantify the absolute abundance of each unique TCRbeta CDR3 rearrangement, sequence reads were collapsed and filtered. For each sample, productive Simpson clonality was calculated by taking the square root of Simpson's diversity index across productive rearrangements. TCRdb holds this immuneACCESS table with in-frame rearrangements only. Some clones are missing; in checked studies, unresolved V genes explain under half, and the rest has no known cause. That table gives V, J and clone size, and the DNA gave D and trimming. Here the sample has 150,000 to 200,000 clones; around 87% occur a single time. Roughly an eighth of the sample is taken by the ten largest.

What the authors observed across the whole study: Clinical and demographic metadata were provided uncurated, with the amount varying by source and participant.

The CDR3 runs 14 residues from the cysteine to the phenylalanine. Only the CDR3 DNA stays, 42 bases, in frame from base 1. Sequences SGHNT (CDR1) and YENEEA (CDR2) are obtained from the germline V gene. V is shortened by 0 bases, J by 6 bases, and the region joining them spans 12 bases. This receptor chain uses TRBV11-3 and TRBJ2-7; matching of 6 bases hints at TRBD1 as the D gene. Input material: peripheral blood. The TCR sequence derives from a woman in her 70s with COVID-19, enrolled during active disease. The nucleotides are TGTGCCAGCAGCTTAGACCAGGGGCAGGGCGAGCAGTACTTC. Translation gives CASSLDQGQGEQYF.